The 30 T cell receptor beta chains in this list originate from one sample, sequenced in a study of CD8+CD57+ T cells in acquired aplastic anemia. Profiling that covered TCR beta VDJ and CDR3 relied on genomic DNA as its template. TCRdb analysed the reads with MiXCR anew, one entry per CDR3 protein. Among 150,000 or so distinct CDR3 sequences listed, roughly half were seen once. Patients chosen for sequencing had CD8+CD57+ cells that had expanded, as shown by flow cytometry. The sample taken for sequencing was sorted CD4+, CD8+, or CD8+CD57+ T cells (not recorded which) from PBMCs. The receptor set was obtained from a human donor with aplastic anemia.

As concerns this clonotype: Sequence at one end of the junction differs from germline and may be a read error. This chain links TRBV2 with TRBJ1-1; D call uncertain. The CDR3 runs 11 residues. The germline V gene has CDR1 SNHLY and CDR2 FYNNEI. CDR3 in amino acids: CASSGNTGAFF. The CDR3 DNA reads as TGTGCCAGCAGCGGAAACACTGGAGCTTTCTTT.

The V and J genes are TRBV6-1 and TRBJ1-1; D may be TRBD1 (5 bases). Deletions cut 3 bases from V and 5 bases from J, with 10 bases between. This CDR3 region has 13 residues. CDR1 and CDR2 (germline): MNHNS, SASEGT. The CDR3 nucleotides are TGTGCCAGCAGTGAGACAGTAGGTACTGAAGCTTTCTTT. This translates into CASSETVGTEAFF.

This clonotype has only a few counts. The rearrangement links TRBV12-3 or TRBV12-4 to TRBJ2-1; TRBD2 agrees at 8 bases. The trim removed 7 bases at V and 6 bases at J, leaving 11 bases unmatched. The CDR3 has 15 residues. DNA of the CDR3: TGTGCCAGCAACGAGGCGGGGGGATCGGGCAATGAGCAGTTCTTC. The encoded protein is CASNEAGGSGNEQFF.

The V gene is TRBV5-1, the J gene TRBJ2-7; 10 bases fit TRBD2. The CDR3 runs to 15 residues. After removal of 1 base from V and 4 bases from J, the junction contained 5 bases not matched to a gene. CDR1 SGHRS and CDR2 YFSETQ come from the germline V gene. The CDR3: CASSLILAGEYEQYF. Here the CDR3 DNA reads TGCGCCAGCAGCTTGATCCTAGCGGGGGAATACGAGCAGTACTTC.

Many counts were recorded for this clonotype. The CDR3 reads CASSYRSSGGAKYNEQFF. CDR3 coding DNA: TGTGCCAGCAGTTACAGGTCTAGCGGGGGGGCAAAGTACAATGAGCAGTTCTTC. The chain carries TRBV6-2 or TRBV6-3 and TRBJ2-1; 12 bases fit TRBD2. With V trimmed by 2 bases and J by 4 bases, 9 bases remained unmatched. CDR1 is MNHEY, CDR2 SVGEGT, per germline. This CDR3 comprises 18 residues.

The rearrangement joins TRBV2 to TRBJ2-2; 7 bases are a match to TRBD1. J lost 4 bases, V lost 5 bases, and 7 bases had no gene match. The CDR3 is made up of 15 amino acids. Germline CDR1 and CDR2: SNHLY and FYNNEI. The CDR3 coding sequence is TGTGCCAGCAGTACGACAGGGATGGGCACCGGGGAGCTGTTTTTT. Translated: CASSTTGMGTGELFF. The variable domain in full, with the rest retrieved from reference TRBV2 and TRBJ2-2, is EPEVTQTPSHQVTQMGQEVILRCVPISNHLYFYWYRQILGQKVEFLVSFYNNEISEKSEIFDDQFSVERPDGSNFTLKIRSTKLEDSAMYFCASSTTGMGTGELFFGEGSRLTVL.

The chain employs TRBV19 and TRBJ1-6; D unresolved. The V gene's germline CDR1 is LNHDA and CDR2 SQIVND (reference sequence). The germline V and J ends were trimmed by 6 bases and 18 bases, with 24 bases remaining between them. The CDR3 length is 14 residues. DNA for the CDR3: TGTGCCAGTAGGCCCGACATTTATAATTCACCACGCCACTTT. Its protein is CASRPDIYNSPRHF.

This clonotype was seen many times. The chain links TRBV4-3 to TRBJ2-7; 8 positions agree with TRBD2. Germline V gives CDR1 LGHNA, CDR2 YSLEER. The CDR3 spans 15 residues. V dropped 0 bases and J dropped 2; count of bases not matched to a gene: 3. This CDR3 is CASSQDRGGPYEQYF. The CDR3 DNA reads TGCGCCAGCAGCCAAGATCGGGGGGGGCCCTACGAGCAGTACTTC.

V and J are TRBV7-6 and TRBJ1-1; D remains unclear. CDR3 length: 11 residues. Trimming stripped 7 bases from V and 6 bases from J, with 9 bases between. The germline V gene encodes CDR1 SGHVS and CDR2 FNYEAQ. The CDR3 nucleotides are TGTGCCAGCACCCTTACGGCTGAAGCTTTCTTT. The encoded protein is CASTLTAEAFF.

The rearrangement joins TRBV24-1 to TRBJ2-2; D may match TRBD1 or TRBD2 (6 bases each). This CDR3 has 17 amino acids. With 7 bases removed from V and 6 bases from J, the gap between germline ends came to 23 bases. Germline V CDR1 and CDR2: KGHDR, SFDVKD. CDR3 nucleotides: TGTGCCACCAGCCAATCCCCCGGGGGCCGGGTTCCCGGGGAGCTGTTTTTT. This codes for CATSQSPGGRVPGELFF.

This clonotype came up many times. CDR3 nucleotides: TGTGCCAGCAGTGAAGGTTTTGGGGCAGGGGAAAGGGTGGACGATGGCTACACCTTC. It is translated as CASSEGFGAGERVDDGYTF. The rearrangement links TRBV2 to TRBJ1-2; weak D call: TRBD1 (6 bases). Per the germline V gene, CDR1 is SNHLY and CDR2 is FYNNEI. This CDR3 spans 19 amino acids. The V and J ends lost 1 base and 6 bases respectively, with 27 bases between them.

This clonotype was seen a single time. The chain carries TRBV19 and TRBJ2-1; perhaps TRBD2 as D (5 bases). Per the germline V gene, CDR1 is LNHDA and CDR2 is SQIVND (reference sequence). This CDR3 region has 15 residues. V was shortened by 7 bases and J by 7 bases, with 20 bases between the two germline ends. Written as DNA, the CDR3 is TGTGCCAGTACCCCCGACGGGATTGCAACTAATGAGCAGTTCTTC. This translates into CASTPDGIATNEQFF.

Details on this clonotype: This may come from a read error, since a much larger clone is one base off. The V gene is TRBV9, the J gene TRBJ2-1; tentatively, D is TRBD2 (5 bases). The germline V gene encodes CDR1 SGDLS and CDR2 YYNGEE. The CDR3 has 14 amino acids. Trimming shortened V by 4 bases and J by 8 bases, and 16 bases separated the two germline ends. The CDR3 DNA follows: TGTGCCAGCAGCCCCCGGGGTCCCTGGGATGAGCAGTTCTTC. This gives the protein CASSPRGPWDEQFF.

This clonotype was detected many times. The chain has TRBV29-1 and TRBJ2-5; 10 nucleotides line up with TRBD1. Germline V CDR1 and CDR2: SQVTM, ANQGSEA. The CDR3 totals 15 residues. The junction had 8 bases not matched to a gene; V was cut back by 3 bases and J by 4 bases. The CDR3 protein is CSVEADRGRTETQYF. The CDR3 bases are TGCAGCGTTGAGGCCGACAGGGGGCGCACAGAGACCCAGTACTTC.

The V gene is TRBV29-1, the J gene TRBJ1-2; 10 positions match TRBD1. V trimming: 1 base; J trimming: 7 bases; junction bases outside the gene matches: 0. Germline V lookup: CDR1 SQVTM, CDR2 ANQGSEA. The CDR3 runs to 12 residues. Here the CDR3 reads CSVEGTGGGYTF. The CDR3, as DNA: TGCAGCGTTGAAGGGACAGGGGGTGGCTACACCTTC.

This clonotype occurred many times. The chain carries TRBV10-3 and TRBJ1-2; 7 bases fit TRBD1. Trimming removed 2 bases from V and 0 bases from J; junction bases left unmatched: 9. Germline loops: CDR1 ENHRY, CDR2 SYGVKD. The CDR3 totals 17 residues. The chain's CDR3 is CAISERVGGQSNYGYTF. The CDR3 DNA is TGTGCCATCAGTGAGCGGGTAGGGGGCCAATCTAACTATGGCTACACCTTC.

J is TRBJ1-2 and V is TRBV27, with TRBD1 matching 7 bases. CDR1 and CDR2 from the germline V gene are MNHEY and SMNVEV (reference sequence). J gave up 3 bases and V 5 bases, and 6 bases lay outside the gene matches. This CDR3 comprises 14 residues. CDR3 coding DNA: TGTGCCAGCAGTCCAGGGGACAGAGACTATGGCTACACCTTC. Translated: CASSPGDRDYGYTF.

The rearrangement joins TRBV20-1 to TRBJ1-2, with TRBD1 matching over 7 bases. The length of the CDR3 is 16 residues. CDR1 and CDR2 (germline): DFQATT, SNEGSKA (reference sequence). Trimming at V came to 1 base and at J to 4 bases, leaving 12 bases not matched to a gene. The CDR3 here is CSARVPRQGSLYGYTF. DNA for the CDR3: TGCAGTGCTAGAGTCCCTAGACAGGGTTCTCTCTATGGCTACACCTTC.

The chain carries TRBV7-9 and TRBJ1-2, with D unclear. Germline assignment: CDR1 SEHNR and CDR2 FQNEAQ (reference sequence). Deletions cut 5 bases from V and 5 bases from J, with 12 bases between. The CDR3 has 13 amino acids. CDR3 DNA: TGTGCCAGCAGCCCACGGGCCGAATATGGCTACACCTTC. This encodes CASSPRAEYGYTF.

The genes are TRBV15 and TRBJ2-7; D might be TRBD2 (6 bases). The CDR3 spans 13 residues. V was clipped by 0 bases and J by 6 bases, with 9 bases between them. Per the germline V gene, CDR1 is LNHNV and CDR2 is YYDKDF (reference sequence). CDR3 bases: TGTGCCACCAGCAGAGATCTGGAGGGCGAGCAGTACTTC. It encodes CATSRDLEGEQYF.

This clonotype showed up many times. The CDR3 DNA is TGTGCCAGCAGTTACGGGACTAGCCTCTACGAGCAGTACTTC. The encoded protein is CASSYGTSLYEQYF. The chain recombines TRBV6-5 with TRBJ2-7, with 9 bases fitting TRBD2. With 2 bases clipped from V and 3 bases from J, the junction kept 2 bases outside the gene matches. The CDR3 runs to 14 residues. CDR1 is MNHEY and CDR2 is SVGAGI in the germline V gene.

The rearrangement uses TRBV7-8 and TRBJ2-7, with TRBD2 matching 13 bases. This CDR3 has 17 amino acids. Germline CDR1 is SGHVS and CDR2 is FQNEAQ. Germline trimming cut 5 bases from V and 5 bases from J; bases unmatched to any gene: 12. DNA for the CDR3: TGTGCCAGCAGCGAATCACTAGCGGGGGGGCCTGGTAACGAGCAGTACTTC. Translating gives CASSESLAGGPGNEQYF.

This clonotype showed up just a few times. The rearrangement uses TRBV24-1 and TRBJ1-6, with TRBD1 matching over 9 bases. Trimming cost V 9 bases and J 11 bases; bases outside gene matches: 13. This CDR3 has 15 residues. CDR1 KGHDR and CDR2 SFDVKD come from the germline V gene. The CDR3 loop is CATSTRNRGPPPLHF. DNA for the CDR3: TGTGCCACCTCCACCCGAAACAGGGGGCCTCCACCCCTCCACTTT.

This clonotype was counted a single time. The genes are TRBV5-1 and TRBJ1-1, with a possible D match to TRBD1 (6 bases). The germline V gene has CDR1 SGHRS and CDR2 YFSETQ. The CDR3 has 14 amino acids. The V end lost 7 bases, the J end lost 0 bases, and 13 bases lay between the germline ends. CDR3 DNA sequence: TGCGCCAGCTCCTCCAGGGGTATGAACACTGAAGCTTTCTTT. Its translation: CASSSRGMNTEAFF.

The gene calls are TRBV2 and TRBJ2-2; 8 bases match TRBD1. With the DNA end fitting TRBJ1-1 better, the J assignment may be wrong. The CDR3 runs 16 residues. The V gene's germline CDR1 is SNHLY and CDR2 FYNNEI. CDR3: CATPDRAGRKHRGAFF. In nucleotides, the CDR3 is TGTGCCACCCCGGACAGGGCGGGGAGAAAACACCGGGGAGCTTTCTTT.

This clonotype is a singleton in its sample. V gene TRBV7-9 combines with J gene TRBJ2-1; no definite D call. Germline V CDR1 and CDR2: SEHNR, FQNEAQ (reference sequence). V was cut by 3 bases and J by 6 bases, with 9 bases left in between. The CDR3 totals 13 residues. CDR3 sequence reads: CASSFEYSNEQFF. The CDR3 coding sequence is TGTGCCAGCAGCTTTGAGTACTCCAATGAGCAGTTCTTC. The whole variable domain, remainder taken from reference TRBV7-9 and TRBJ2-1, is DTGVSQNPRHKITKRGQNVTFRCDPISEHNRLYWYRQTLGQGPEFLTYFQNEAQLEKSRLLSDRFSAERPKGSFSTLEIQRTEQGDSAMYLCASSFEYSNEQFFGPGTRLTVL.

The CDR3 loop reads CASRSLAGGYEQYF. The CDR3 DNA sequence: TGTGCCAGCCGGAGTCTAGCGGGAGGGTACGAGCAGTACTTC. V is TRBV13 and J is TRBJ2-7; 12 nucleotides agree with TRBD2. The CDR3 spans 14 residues. The V segment lost 8 bases and the J segment 4 bases; nucleotides outside the gene matches: 6. The V gene's germline CDR1 is PRHDT and CDR2 FYEKMQ (reference sequence).

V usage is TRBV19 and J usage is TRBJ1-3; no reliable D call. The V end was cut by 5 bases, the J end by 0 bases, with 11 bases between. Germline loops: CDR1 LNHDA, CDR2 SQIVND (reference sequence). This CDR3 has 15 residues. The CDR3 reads CASSSAGSSGNTIYF. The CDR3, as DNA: TGTGCCAGTAGTTCGGCGGGGAGCTCTGGAAACACCATATATTTT.

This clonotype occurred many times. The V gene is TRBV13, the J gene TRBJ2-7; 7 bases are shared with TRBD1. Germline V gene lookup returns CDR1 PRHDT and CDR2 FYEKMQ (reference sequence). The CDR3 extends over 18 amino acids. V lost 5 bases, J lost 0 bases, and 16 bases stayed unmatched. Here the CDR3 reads CASSTREARQGNSYEQYF. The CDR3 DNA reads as TGTGCCAGCAGCACCAGAGAGGCCAGACAGGGTAACTCCTACGAGCAGTACTTC.

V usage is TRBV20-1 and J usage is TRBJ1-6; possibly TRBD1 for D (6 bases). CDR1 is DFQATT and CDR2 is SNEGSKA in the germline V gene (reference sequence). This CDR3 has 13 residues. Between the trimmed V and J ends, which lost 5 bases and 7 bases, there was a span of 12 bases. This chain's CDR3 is CSAEGGGNSPLHF. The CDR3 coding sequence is TGCAGTGCTGAGGGGGGGGGCAATTCACCCCTCCACTTT.